This entry lists 2 T cell receptor beta chains sequenced from one sample in a study of siplizumab effects on memory and regulatory T cells. Sequenced by immunoSEQ multiplex PCR; TCRdb stores in-frame clones only, minus some. This table holds approximately 100,000 clones, over 90% found once. The sequencing sample was made of non-Treg CD4+ T cells sorted from blood. The receptors stem from a human donor in good health.

The chain employs TRBV19 and TRBJ1-1; D is uncertain. V gave up 3 bases and J gave up 0 bases, with 5 bases separating them. The CDR3 extends over 13 amino acids. CDR1 and CDR2 (germline): LNHDA, SQIVND (reference sequence). The CDR3 bases are TGTGCCAGTAGTATGGCTCTGAACACTGAAGCTTTCTTT. Translation: CASSMALNTEAFF.

The chain couples TRBV15 to TRBJ1-5; TRBD1 is a possible D gene (6 bases). Germline loops: CDR1 LNHNV, CDR2 YYDKDF (reference sequence). CDR3 length: 16 amino acids. V was shortened by 5 bases and J by 10 bases, with 24 bases between the two germline ends. The CDR3 DNA sequence: TGTGCCACCAGCCGGAGCCGGGGAGAGGGGGGAGAACCCCAGCATTTT. Protein: CATSRSRGEGGEPQHF.